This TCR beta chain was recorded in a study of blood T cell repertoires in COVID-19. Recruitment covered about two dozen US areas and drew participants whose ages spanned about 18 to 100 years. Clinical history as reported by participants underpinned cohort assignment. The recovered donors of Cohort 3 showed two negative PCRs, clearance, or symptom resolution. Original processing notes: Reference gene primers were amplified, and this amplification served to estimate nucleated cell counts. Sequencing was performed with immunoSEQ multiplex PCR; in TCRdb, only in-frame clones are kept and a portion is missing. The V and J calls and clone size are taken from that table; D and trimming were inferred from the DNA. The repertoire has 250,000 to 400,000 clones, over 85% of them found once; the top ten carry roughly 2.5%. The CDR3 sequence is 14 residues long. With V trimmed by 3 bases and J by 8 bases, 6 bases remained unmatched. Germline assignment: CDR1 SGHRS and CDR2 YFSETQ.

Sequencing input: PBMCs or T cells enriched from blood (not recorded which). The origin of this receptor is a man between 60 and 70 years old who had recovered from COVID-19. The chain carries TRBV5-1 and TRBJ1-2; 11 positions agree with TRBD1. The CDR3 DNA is TGCGCCAGCAGCTCCAGGACAGGGGGCGACGGCTACACCTTC. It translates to CASSSRTGGDGYTF.